What follows describes a single T cell receptor beta chain. The source of the sample is a study of blood T cell repertoires in COVID-19. Study-level background: The cDNA or gDNA used as material had been derived from T cells, B-cell-depleted T cells, or PBMCs.

V was shortened by 5 bases and J by 4 bases, with 9 bases between the two germline ends. CDR3 length: 12 residues. Germline CDR1 SNHLY, CDR2 FYNNEI. Clones were read by immunoSEQ multiplex PCR, and TCRdb kept only the in-frame ones, dropping some. The data contain tens of thousands of clones, roughly 88% of them singletons. Specimen: peripheral blood. The source of this sequence is a man aged 45 to 65 with COVID-19, enrolled during active disease. The rearrangement joins TRBV2 to TRBJ2-7; D possibly corresponds to TRBD2 (6 bases). CDR3 region: CASSFGGYEQYF. CDR3 in DNA: TGTGCCAGCAGTTTCGGAGGGTACGAGCAGTACTTC.